This T cell receptor beta chain is drawn from a study of shared clonotypes between healthy human individuals. Study-level information: Ranging from 18 to 49 in age, donors were a couple of women and a few men. Study-level points and caveats: Donor scarcity curtailed the genetic and exposure-history diversity represented herein.

Generated by immunoSEQ multiplex PCR, the TCRdb table keeps only in-frame clones and is missing some. The data show about 680,000 clones, about 80% seen once. V lost 7 bases to trimming and J lost 5 bases; unmatched junction nucleotides: 6. The CDR3 has 13 amino acids. Per the germline V gene, CDR1 is SQVTM and CDR2 is ANQGSEA. Turning to this clone: What it binds is unknown.

Splitting of CD4+ cells produced CD45RA+ naive and CD45RA-negative memory subsets. The receptor was derived from a woman younger than 45 in good health. The sequencing input was memory CD4+ T cells sorted from blood. The subset is: CD45RA-negative fraction. The chain is built from TRBV29-1 and TRBJ2-5; 11 positions match TRBD1. The CDR3 sequence: CSGRGQGEETQYF. The CDR3 region has the DNA TGCAGCGGCCGGGGACAGGGGGAGGAGACCCAGTACTTC.